This T cell receptor beta chain was observed in a study of beta chain features in type 1 diabetes. Whole-study findings and limits: Sequencing used cDNA, and cells with high TCR expression could therefore be over-represented. All four CD4+ subsets of Type 1 diabetes patients contained TCRB CDR3s that were moderately but significantly shorter.

TCRB transcripts that were expressed got sequenced, as all of the isolated RNA had been reverse transcribed. Reads from naive, central memory and regulatory T cell samples averaged roughly 3.6 million. Libraries were prepared by immunoSEQ multiplex PCR; TCRdb keeps only in-frame clonotypes and omits some of them. The sample records under 300,000 clones, about a tenth being singletons. To note about this clone: Its specificity is unknown.

CD45RO/CCR7/CD25/CD127/CD95/CD27 staining was used to isolate CD4+ naive, central memory, regulatory and stem cell-like memory cells by sorting. The receptor was isolated from a man aged 25 to 40 with type 1 diabetes. Sequenced: naive CD4+ T cells from blood.

CDR3: CASGRDMNSPLHF. The CDR3, as DNA: TGTGCTAGTGGCCGGGATATGAATTCACCCCTCCACTTT. The rearrangement uses TRBV12-5 and TRBJ1-6, with D unresolved. The V end lost 6 bases, the J end lost 7 bases, and 10 bases lay between the germline ends. Per germline, CDR1 LGHNT and CDR2 FRNRAP. The CDR3 is made up of 13 amino acids.